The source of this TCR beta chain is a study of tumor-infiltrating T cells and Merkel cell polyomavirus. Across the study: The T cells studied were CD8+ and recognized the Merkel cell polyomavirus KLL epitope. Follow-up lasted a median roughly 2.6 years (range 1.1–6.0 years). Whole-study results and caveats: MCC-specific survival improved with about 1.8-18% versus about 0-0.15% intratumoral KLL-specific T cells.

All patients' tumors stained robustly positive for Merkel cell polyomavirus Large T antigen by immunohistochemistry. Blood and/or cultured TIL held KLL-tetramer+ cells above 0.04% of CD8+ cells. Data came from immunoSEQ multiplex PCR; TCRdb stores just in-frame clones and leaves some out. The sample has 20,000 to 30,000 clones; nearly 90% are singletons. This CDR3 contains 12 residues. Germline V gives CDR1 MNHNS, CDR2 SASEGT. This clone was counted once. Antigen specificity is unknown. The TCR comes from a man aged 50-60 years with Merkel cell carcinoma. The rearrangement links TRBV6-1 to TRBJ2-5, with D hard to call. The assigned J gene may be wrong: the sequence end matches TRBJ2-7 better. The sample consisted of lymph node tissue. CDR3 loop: CASSDLRYEQYF. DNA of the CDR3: TGTGCCAGCAGTGACCTGCGATACGAGCAGTACTTC.